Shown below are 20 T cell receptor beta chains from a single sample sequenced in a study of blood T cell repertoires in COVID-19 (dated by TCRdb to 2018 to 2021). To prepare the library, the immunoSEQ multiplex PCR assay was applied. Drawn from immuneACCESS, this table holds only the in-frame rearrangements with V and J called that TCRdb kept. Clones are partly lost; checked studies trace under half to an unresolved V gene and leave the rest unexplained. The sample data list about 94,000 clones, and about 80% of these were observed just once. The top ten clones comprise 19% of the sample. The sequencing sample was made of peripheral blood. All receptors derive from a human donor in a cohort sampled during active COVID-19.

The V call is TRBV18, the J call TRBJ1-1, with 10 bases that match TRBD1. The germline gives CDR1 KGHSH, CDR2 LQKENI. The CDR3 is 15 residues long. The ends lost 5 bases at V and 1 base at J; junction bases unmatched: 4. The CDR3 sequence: CASSRGTGANTEAFF. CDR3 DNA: TGTGCCAGCTCAAGGGGGACAGGGGCGAACACTGAAGCTTTCTTT.

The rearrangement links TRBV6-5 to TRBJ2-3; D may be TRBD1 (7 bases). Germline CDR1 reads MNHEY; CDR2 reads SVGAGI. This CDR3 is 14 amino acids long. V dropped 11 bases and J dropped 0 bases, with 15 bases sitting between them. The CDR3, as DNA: TGTGCCCTCAGGGGGGACATGAGCACAGATACGCAGTATTTT. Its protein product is CALRGDMSTDTQYF.

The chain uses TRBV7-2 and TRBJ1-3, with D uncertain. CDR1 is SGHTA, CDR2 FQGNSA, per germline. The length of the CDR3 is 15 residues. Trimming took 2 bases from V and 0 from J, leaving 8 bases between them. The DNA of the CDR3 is TGTGCCAGCAGCTTAAACAAAATCTCTGGAAACACCATATATTTT. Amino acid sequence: CASSLNKISGNTIYF.

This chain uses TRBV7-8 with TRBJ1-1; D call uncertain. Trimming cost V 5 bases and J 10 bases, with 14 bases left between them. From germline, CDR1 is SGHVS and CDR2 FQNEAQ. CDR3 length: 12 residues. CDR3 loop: CASSHLEGGAFF. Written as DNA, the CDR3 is TGTGCCAGCAGCCATTTGGAGGGAGGAGCTTTCTTT.

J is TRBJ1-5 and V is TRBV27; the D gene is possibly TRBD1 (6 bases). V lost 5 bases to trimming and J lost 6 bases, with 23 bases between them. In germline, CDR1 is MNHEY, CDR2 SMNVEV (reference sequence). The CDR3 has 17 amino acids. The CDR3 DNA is TGTGCCAGCAGTCCCGCGACAGGCTCCGGGGATCGTCAGCCCCAGCATTTT. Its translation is CASSPATGSGDRQPQHF.

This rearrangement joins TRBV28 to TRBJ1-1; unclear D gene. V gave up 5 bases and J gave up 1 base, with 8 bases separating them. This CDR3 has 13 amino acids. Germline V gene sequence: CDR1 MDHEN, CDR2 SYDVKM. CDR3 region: CASSPSWNTEAFF. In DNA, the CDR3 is TGTGCCAGCAGTCCGTCGTGGAACACTGAAGCTTTCTTT. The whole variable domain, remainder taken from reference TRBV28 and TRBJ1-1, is DVKVTQSSRYLVKRTGEKVFLECVQDMDHENMFWYRQDPGLGLRLIYFSYDVKMKEKGDIPEGYSVSREKKERFSLILESASTNQTSMYLCASSPSWNTEAFFGQGTRLTVV.

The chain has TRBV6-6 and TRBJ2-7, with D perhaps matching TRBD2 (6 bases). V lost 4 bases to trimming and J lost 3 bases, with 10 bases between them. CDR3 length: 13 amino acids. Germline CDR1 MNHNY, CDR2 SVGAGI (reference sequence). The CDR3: CASSSGLYYEQYF. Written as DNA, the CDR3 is TGTGCCAGCAGTTCGGGACTGTACTACGAGCAGTACTTC.

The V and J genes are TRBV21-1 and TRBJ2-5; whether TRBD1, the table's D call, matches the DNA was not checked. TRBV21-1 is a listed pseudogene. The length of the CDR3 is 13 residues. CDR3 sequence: CASTLQGRETQYF. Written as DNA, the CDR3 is TGTGCCAGCACCCTGCAGGGCAGGGAGACCCAGTACTTC.

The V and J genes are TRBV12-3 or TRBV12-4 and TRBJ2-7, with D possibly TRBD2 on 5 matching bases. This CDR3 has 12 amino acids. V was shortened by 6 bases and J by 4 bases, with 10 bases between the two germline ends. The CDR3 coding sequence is TGTGCCAGCAGCCCCAGAGGGTACGAGCAGTACTTC. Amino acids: CASSPRGYEQYF.

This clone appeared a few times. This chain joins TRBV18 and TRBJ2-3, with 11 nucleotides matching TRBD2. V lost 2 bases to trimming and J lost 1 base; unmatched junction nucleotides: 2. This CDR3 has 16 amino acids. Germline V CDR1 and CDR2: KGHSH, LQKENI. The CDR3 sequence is CASSPYSGRGTDTQYF. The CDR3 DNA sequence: TGTGCCAGCTCACCATATAGCGGGAGGGGCACAGATACGCAGTATTTT.

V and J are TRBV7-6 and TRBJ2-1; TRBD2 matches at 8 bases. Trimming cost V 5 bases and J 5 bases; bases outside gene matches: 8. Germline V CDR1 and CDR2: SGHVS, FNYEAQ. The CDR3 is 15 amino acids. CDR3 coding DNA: TGTGCCAGCAGCACCTTTAGCGGGAAGAACAATGAGCAGTTCTTC. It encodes CASSTFSGKNNEQFF.

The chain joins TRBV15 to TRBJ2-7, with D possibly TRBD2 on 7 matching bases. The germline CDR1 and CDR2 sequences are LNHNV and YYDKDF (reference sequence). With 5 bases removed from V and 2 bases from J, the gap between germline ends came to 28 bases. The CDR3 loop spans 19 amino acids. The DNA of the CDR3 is TGTGCCACCAGCCCCTGGGGGGGGGTTCCAGGGGCCACCGCCTACGAGCAGTACTTC. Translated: CATSPWGGVPGATAYEQYF.

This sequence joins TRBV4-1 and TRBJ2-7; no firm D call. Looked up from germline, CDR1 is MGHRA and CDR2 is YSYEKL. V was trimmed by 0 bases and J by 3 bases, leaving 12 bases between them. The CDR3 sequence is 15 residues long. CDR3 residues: CASSQEGSFSYEQYF. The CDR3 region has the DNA TGCGCCAGCAGCCAAGAGGGCAGTTTTAGCTACGAGCAGTACTTC.

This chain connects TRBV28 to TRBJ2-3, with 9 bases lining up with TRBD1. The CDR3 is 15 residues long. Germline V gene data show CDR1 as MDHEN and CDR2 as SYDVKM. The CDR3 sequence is CATFSRDRVTDTQYF. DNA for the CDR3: TGTGCTACTTTCTCCCGGGACAGGGTCACAGATACGCAGTATTTT. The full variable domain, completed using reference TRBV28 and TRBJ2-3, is DVKVTQSSRYLVKRTGEKVFLECVQDMDHENMFWYRQDPGLGLRLIYFSYDVKMKEKGDIPEGYSVSREKKERFSLILESASTNQTSMYLCATFSRDRVTDTQYFGPGTRLTVL.

The CDR3 here is CASSLEQAKTEAFF. The CDR3 bases are TGTGCCAGCAGCTTGGAACAGGCGAAGACTGAAGCTTTCTTT. The chain joins TRBV5-5 to TRBJ1-1, with D perhaps TRBD1 (5 bases). Trimming removed 0 bases at V and 5 bases at J, with 11 bases between. The germline CDR1 and CDR2 sequences are SGHKS and YYEKEE (reference sequence). The length of the CDR3 is 14 residues.

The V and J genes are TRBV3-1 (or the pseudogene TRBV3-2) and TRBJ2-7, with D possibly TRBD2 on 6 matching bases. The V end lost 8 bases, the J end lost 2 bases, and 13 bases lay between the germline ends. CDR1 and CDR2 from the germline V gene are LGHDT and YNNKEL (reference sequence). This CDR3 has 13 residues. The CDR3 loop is CASQGPGAYEQYF. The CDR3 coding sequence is TGTGCCAGCCAAGGTCCGGGGGCCTACGAGCAGTACTTC.

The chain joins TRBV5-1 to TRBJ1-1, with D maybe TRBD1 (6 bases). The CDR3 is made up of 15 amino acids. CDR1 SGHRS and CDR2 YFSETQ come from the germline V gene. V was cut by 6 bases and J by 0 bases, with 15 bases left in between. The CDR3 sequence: CASKWTADMNTEAFF. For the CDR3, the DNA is TGCGCCAGCAAATGGACAGCCGACATGAACACTGAAGCTTTCTTT.

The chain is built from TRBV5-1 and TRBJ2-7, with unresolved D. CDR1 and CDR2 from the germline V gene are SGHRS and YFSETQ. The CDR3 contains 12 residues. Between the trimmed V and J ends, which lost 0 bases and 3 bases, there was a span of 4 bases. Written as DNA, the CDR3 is TGCGCCAGCAGCTTGGGTAACTACGAGCAGTACTTC. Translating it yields CASSLGNYEQYF.

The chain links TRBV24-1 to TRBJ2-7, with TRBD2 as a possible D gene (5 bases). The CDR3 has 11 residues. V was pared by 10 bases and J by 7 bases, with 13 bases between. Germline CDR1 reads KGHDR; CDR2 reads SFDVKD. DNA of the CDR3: TGTGCCACTTTCCGGACTCGGGAGCAGTACTTC. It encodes CATFRTREQYF.

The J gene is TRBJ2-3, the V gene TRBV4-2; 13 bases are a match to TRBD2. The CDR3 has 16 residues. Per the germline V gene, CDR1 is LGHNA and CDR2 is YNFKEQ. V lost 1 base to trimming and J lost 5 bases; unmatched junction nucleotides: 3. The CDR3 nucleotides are TGTGCCAGCAGCCAAGTGGGACTAGCGGGAAGAGATACGCAGTATTTT. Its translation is CASSQVGLAGRDTQYF.